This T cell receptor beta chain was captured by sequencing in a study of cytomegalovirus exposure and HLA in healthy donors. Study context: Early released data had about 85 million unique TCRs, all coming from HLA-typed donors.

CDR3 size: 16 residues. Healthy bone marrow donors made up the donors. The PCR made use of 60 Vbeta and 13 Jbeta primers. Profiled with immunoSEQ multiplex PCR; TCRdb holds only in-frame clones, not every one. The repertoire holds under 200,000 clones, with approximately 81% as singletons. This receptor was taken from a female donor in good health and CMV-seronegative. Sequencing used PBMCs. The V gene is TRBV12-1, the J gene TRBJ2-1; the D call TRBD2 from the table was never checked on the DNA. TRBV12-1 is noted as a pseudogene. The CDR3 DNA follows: TGTGCCAGCAGCTCCCGGACTAGCGGGGTCTACAATGAGCAGTTCTTC. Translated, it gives CASSSRTSGVYNEQFF.